This is a list of T cell receptor beta chains from one sample in a study of blood T cell repertoires in COVID-19. Clones were read by immunoSEQ multiplex PCR, and TCRdb kept only the in-frame ones, dropping some. Here the sample spans 270,000 or so clones, more than 70% being singletons. Sequencing was done on a sample of PBMCs or T cells enriched from blood (not recorded which). These receptors were collected from a middle-aged woman with acute COVID-19. The CDR3 runs from the conserved cysteine through the conserved F or W.

CDR3aa	v_gene	j_gene
CASSYSSGEDTEAFF	TRBV6-6	TRBJ1-1
CATSSNMDSLLGSANYGYTF	TRBV24-1	TRBJ1-2
CATSRDPLAGSSYEQYF	TRBV15	TRBJ2-7
CASSPERGANYGYTF	TRBV7-6	TRBJ1-2
CASSLDRTYGYTF	TRBV11-3	TRBJ1-2
CASTIPGANYGYTF	TRBV28	TRBJ1-2
CASNFVRGSATNYGYTF	TRBV28	TRBJ1-2
CASSEFGGANTEAFF	TRBV6-1	TRBJ1-1
CASSQERIADTTYEQYF	TRBV4-2	TRBJ2-7
CASSLSQAGNSPLHF	TRBV5-1	TRBJ1-6
CASSFLSGQGADTQYF	TRBV27	TRBJ2-3
CASSTLTGYYEQYF	TRBV6-2/TRBV6-3	TRBJ2-7
CAISARQETQYF	TRBV10-3	TRBJ2-5
CASSLGVPGLADTQYF	TRBV27	TRBJ2-3
CASRERENTDTQYF	TRBV2	TRBJ2-3
CASRADGNTEAFF	TRBV10-1	TRBJ1-1
CASSAGLASANNEQFF	TRBV4-3	TRBJ2-1
CASSYSSYQETQYF	TRBV6-5	TRBJ2-5
CASSSMDRLYGYTF	TRBV27	TRBJ1-2
CASSWGLAGGSRTDTQYF	TRBV18	TRBJ2-3
CASSAGTSLQETQYF	TRBV9	TRBJ2-5
CASSYRAGRIRVDTQYF	TRBV7-2	TRBJ2-3
CASTAATGEQYF	TRBV27	TRBJ2-7
CASSLGTQQETQYF	TRBV13	TRBJ2-5
CASSYGARWAKNIQYF	TRBV6-2/TRBV6-3	TRBJ2-4
CSVGGLAGVVSYNEQFF	TRBV29-1	TRBJ2-1
CASSTGQGLSYEQYF	TRBV11-3	TRBJ2-7
CASSVNSIAKNIQYF	TRBV5-1	TRBJ2-4
CASSLDTYLNTGELFF	TRBV7-8	TRBJ2-2
CASSPPWAPPTKTEAFF	TRBV5-1	TRBJ1-1
CASSEGRDYGYTF	TRBV10-1	TRBJ1-2
CASSPQGGGYGYTF	TRBV9	TRBJ1-2